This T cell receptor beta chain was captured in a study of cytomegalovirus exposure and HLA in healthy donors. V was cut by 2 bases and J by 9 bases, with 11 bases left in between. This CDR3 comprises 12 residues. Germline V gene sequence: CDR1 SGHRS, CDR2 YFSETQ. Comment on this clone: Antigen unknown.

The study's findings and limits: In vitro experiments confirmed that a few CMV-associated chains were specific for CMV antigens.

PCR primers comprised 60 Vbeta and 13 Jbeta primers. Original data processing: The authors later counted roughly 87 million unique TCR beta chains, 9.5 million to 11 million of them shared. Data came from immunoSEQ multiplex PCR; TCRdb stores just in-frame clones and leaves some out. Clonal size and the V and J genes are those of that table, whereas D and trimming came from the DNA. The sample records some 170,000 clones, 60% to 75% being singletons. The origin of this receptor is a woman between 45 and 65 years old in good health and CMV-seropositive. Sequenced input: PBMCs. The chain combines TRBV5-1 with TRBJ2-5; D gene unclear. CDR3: CASSFQARPQYF. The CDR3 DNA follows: TGCGCCAGCAGCTTTCAGGCCCGGCCCCAGTACTTC.